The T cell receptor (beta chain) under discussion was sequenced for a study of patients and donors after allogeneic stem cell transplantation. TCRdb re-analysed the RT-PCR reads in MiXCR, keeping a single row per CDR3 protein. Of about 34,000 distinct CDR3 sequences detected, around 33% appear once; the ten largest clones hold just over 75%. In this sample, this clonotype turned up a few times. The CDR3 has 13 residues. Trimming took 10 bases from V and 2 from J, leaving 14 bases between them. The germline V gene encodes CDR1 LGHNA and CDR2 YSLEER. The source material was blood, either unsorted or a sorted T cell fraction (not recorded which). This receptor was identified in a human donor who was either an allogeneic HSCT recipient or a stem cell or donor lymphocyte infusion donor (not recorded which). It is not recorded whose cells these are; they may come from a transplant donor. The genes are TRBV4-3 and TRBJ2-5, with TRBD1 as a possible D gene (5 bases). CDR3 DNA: TGCGCCACCCCGTGTGACAGTCAAGAGACCCAGTACTTC. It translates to CATPCDSQETQYF.